This entry describes one T cell receptor beta chain. The CDR3 consists of 13 residues. V gave up 0 bases and J gave up 0 bases, with 3 bases separating them. CDR1 is KGHSH and CDR2 is LQKENI in the germline V gene. The data derive from a study of control samples from healthy donors and cancer patients. Generated by immunoSEQ multiplex PCR, the TCRdb table keeps only in-frame clones and is missing some. The repertoire has about 120,000 clones, roughly 90% of them found once; the top ten carry 30% to 40%. The sample was blood. The V call is TRBV18, the J call TRBJ2-7; D is unclear. This receptor was taken from a man aged 45-65 years in good health. CDR3 loop: CASSPPLSYEQYF. The CDR3 DNA reads TGTGCCAGCTCACCACCACTCTCCTACGAGCAGTACTTC.